This is a list of T cell receptor beta chains from one sample in a study of blood T cell repertoires in COVID-19. Measured with immunoSEQ multiplex PCR; TCRdb has only the in-frame clones, and not every one. The sample consists of tens of thousands of clones, around 85% of them appearing once. The sample taken for sequencing was peripheral blood. All receptors derive from a human donor in a cohort sampled during active COVID-19. CDR3s include the opening cysteine and the closing phenylalanine or tryptophan. D genes are given only for firm matches. Only part of the rows carry a size: once, few, many, or a class if the clone is expanded.

CDR3	DNA	J	V	size	length	D
CASSHGSSGNSYEQYF	TGTGCCAGCAGCCACGGTTCTAGCGGGAATTCCTACGAGCAGTACTTC	TRBJ2-7	TRBV7-9	.	16	TRBD2
CASSSIIAGGYEQYF	TGTGCCAGCAGCTCAATAATCGCGGGGGGCTACGAGCAGTACTTC	TRBJ2-7	TRBV28	.	15	TRBD2
CASSPRGSGRKNIQYF	TGTGCCAGCAGCCCGCGGGGTAGCGGGAGGAAAAACATTCAGTACTTC	TRBJ2-4	TRBV7-3	.	16	TRBD2
CASSYGTAAETQYF	TGCGCCAGCAGCTACGGGACAGCCGCGGAGACCCAGTACTTC	TRBJ2-5	TRBV5-1	.	14	TRBD1
CASSYWLSGSSTDTQYF	TGTGCCAGCAGTTACTGGCTTAGCGGGAGTAGCACAGATACGCAGTATTTT	TRBJ2-3	TRBV6-2/TRBV6-3	.	17	TRBD2
CASSQDTRGKYGYTF	TGCGCCAGCAGCCAAGATACAAGGGGGAAATATGGCTACACCTTC	TRBJ1-2	TRBV4-3	few	15	.
CASSPWTSGYEQYF	TGTGCCAGCTCACCATGGACTAGCGGATACGAGCAGTACTTC	TRBJ2-7	TRBV18	.	14	TRBD2
CASSLLGTGRSNQPQHF	TGTGCCAGCAGTTTACTTGGGACAGGGAGGAGCAATCAGCCCCAGCATTTT	TRBJ1-5	TRBV28	.	17	TRBD1
CASRAHHLDRGPNQPQHF	TGTGCCAGCAGGGCCCACCACCTCGACAGGGGCCCTAATCAGCCCCAGCATTTT	TRBJ1-5	TRBV27	once	18	TRBD1
CSERVQETQYF	TGCAGCGAGAGGGTACAAGAGACCCAGTACTTC	TRBJ2-5	TRBV29-1	few	11	.
CASSLGRGTNYGYTF	TGTGCCAGCAGCTTAGGACGGGGAACTAACTATGGCTACACCTTC	TRBJ1-2	TRBV7-9	.	15	.
CASTQALLRVTEAFF	TGTGCCAGCACTCAAGCCCTTCTCAGGGTCACTGAAGCTTTCTTT	TRBJ1-1	TRBV28	once	15	.
CASSVGGTSGITYEQYF	TGTGCCAGCAGCGTAGGAGGGACTAGCGGGATCACCTACGAGCAGTACTTC	TRBJ2-7	TRBV9	.	17	TRBD2
CASSRVLGQGNEQYF	TGCGCCAGCAGCCGTGTATTGGGACAGGGTAACGAGCAGTACTTC	TRBJ2-7	TRBV4-3	.	15	TRBD1
CASSLRGNRQETQYF	TGTGCCAGCAGCTTAAGGGGGAATAGACAAGAGACCCAGTACTTC	TRBJ2-5	TRBV7-9	.	15	.
CASSPIGGTGELFF	TGTGCCAGCAGCCCTATTGGAGGTACCGGGGAGCTGTTTTTT	TRBJ2-2	TRBV7-3	.	14	.
CASKAGGAKDEQFF	TGTGCCAGCAAAGCAGGGGGCGCAAAGGATGAGCAGTTCTTC	TRBJ2-1	TRBV28	.	14	TRBD1